Sequencing of this T cell receptor (beta chain) was carried out in a study of PD-1 blockade in classical Hodgkin lymphoma. Time point: cycle 4 day 1 (C4D1), after more than five weeks of nivolumab. Patients all relapsed after autologous stem cell transplantation, and there was variation in brentuximab vedotin exposure. Magnetic negative selection purified CD4+ T cells from thawed PBMCs. Complete response, partial response or progressive disease constituted the best responses recorded. A note on this clone: Its antigen is currently unknown.

Trimming removed 7 bases at V and 6 bases at J, with 10 bases between. Germline V gene data show CDR1 as LNHDA and CDR2 as SQIVND (reference sequence). This CDR3 has 12 amino acids. Broader study findings: The CD4+ diversity rise by C4D1 was clearest in complete responders.

Sequencing used immunoSEQ multiplex PCR; TCRdb keeps in-frame clones, though not all of them. Among some 19,000 clones, 70% to 75% were seen once, and the ten largest hold roughly 2.6%. This clonotype originated in a human donor with classical Hodgkin lymphoma. This chain joins TRBV19 and TRBJ2-1, with D perhaps being TRBD1 or TRBD2 (5 bases each). This specimen consisted of CD4+ T cells from blood, obtained before the fourth cycle of nivolumab. In nucleotides, the CDR3 is TGTGCCAGTATCACTGGGGGCAATGAGCAGTTCTTC. Amino acid sequence: CASITGGNEQFF.